The sequence of this T cell receptor beta chain was determined in a study of cytomegalovirus exposure and HLA in healthy donors. Study-wide results and limits: After further analysis at a later stage, 16,951 TCR beta sequences were associated with HLA alleles at 0.05 false discovery rate. Rare sequences made up most TCRs, while some public TCRs were found in many donors. Analysis was carried out at a later point, and it linked a missense DCLRE1C variant to TCR beta V- and J-gene trimming.

Vbeta (60) and Jbeta (13) primers were used in the PCR. Sequenced by immunoSEQ multiplex PCR; TCRdb stores in-frame clones only, minus some. Among roughly 110,000 clones listed, approximately 80% were seen once. As regards this clone: Its specificity is not known.

Donors were nominally healthy when sampled, though unrecorded immune exposures were likely. CDR3 size: 15 residues. Per germline, CDR1 MNHEY and CDR2 SVGAGI. V was cut by 1 base and J by 0 bases, with 9 bases left in between. The receptor was derived from a woman between 18 and 30 years old in good health and CMV-seropositive. The sequencing input was PBMCs. J is TRBJ1-1 and V is TRBV6-5; possible D gene TRBD1, 5 bases. As DNA, the CDR3 is TGTGCCAGCAGTTACTACAGGTATATGAACACTGAAGCTTTCTTT. Protein product: CASSYYRYMNTEAFF.